The 23 T cell receptor beta chains below come from one sample, sequenced in a study of CD8 T cells in Susac syndrome. Reverse transcription used about 0.5 to 1 ug RNA and random hexamers. TCRdb fed the immunoSEQ multiplex PCR reads into MiXCR, producing one record per CDR3 protein. Altogether about 150,000 distinct CDR3 sequences are present, 85% to 95% being singletons, with the ten largest covering about 0.18%. Material: CD8+ T cells from PBMCs. The receptor source for this set is a human donor with Susac syndrome.

The chain joins TRBV7-9 to TRBJ2-7; 9 positions match TRBD2. Germline V CDR1 and CDR2: SEHNR, FQNEAQ (reference sequence). V lost 7 bases, J lost 4 bases, and 11 bases stayed unmatched. The CDR3 extends over 15 amino acids. As DNA, the CDR3 is TGTGCCAGCACCCTAGGCGGGAGGGGAGAATACGAGCAGTACTTC. Translated: CASTLGGRGEYEQYF.

The chain employs TRBV4-1 and TRBJ1-1, with TRBD1 as a possible D gene (5 bases). Trimming removed 1 base from V and 5 bases from J, with 11 bases in between. Germline V gives CDR1 MGHRA, CDR2 YSYEKL. The CDR3 has 14 amino acids. CDR3 bases: TGCGCCAGCAGCCAAGCGACCGGGGCTACTGAAGCTTTCTTT. Translated: CASSQATGATEAFF.

This chain connects TRBV5-6 to TRBJ2-1, with a tentative D call TRBD1 (7 bases). V gave up 0 bases and J gave up 10 bases, with 14 bases separating them. Per the germline V gene, CDR1 is SGHDT and CDR2 is YYEEEE. This CDR3 has 14 residues. CDR3 amino acids: CASSLGLGGGEQFF. CDR3 sequence (DNA): TGTGCCAGCAGCTTGGGACTAGGAGGGGGCGAGCAGTTCTTC.

The chain recombines TRBV28 with TRBJ2-5, with 12 bases fitting TRBD2. V was pared by 3 bases and J by 4 bases, with 9 bases of the junction left unmatched. CDR1 and CDR2 from the germline V gene are MDHEN and SYDVKM. This CDR3 has 17 residues. The CDR3 DNA is TGTGCCAGCAGTTTGGACCCGACTAGCGGGAGAGGAGAGACCCAGTACTTC. This translates into CASSLDPTSGRGETQYF.

J is TRBJ1-5 and V is TRBV12-3 or TRBV12-4; TRBD1 is a possible D gene (5 bases). The CDR3 consists of 13 residues. V lost 4 bases and J lost 9, with 13 bases in between. For the CDR3, the DNA is TGTGCCAGCAGTTCGCAGGGTATAGCGCCCCAGCATTTT. The encoded protein is CASSSQGIAPQHF.

The chain joins TRBV7-9 to TRBJ2-1, with a tentative D call TRBD2 (5 bases). CDR3 length: 14 amino acids. CDR1 SEHNR and CDR2 FQNEAQ come from the germline V gene (reference sequence). The V end lost 6 bases, the J end lost 8 bases, and 17 bases lay between the germline ends. The CDR3 DNA sequence: TGTGCCAGCAGGAATCTCGGGAAGGGCGATGAGCAGTTCTTC. It codes for CASRNLGKGDEQFF.

The J gene is TRBJ1-2, the V gene TRBV2; D gene unclear. Germline CDR1 reads SNHLY; CDR2 reads FYNNEI. V lost 0 bases and J 8 bases, leaving 7 bases between the germline ends. The CDR3 loop spans 12 amino acids. The CDR3 nucleotides read TGTGCCAGCAGTGAAGCTGAGGCCGGCTACACCTTC. This sequence encodes CASSEAEAGYTF. The full variable domain, its missing parts supplied by reference TRBV2 and TRBJ1-2, is EPEVTQTPSHQVTQMGQEVILRCVPISNHLYFYWYRQILGQKVEFLVSFYNNEISEKSEIFDDQFSVERPDGSNFTLKIRSTKLEDSAMYFCASSEAEAGYTFGSGTRLTVV.

The chain joins TRBV27 to TRBJ2-1; the D gene is possibly TRBD2 (6 bases). This CDR3 contains 15 residues. The V end was cut by 2 bases, the J end by 7 bases, with 15 bases between. Germline V lookup: CDR1 MNHEY, CDR2 SMNVEV (reference sequence). As DNA, the CDR3 is TGTGCCAGCAGTTTAGTCGGGAGCCATCTGAATGAGCAGTTCTTC. Amino acid sequence: CASSLVGSHLNEQFF.

As to this clonotype: The junction differs from germline at one of its ends, possibly a read error. The chain has TRBV7-7 and TRBJ2-1; 7 nucleotides agree with TRBD2. The CDR3 extends over 14 amino acids. Per the germline V gene, CDR1 is SSHAT and CDR2 is FNYEAQ (reference sequence). CDR3: CASSFGGGEDEQFF. The CDR3 DNA reads TGTGCTAGCAGCTTTGGGGGAGGGGAGGATGAGCAGTTCTTC.

Only a few counts were recorded for this clonotype. The chain recombines TRBV29-1 with TRBJ2-7; D might be TRBD1 (6 bases). Germline loops: CDR1 SQVTM, CDR2 ANQGSEA. The CDR3 covers 12 residues. V lost 3 bases and J 3 bases, leaving 9 bases between the germline ends. The CDR3 loop is CSVEAGDYEQYF. CDR3 sequence (DNA): TGCAGCGTTGAGGCAGGGGACTACGAGCAGTACTTC.

This clonotype was observed a single time. The chain uses TRBV10-3 and TRBJ2-3, with 7 bases lining up with TRBD1. V lost 11 bases to trimming and J lost 0 bases; unmatched junction nucleotides: 8. This CDR3 spans 14 amino acids. Germline assignment: CDR1 ENHRY and CDR2 SYGVKD. The DNA of the CDR3 is TGTGCCGCCATGCCGGGACAGAGCACAGATACGCAGTATTTT. It encodes CAAMPGQSTDTQYF.

V usage is TRBV2 and J usage is TRBJ1-2; 9 bases match TRBD1. Germline values: CDR1 SNHLY, CDR2 FYNNEI. The CDR3 is made up of 14 amino acids. Trimming cost V 2 bases and J 4 bases; bases outside gene matches: 2. The CDR3, as DNA: TGTGCCAGCAGTGAAATGGACAGGGGCTATGGCTACACCTTC. Translation gives CASSEMDRGYGYTF.

This clonotype was observed a single time. The V gene is TRBV19, the J gene TRBJ1-2; D is uncertain. Germline lookup yields CDR1 LNHDA and CDR2 SQIVND (reference sequence). Trimming took 0 bases from V and 6 from J, leaving 8 bases between them. CDR3 length: 13 amino acids. CDR3 DNA sequence: TGTGCCAGTAGTATAGATCTACAAGATGGCTACACCTTC. Encoded protein: CASSIDLQDGYTF.

This rearrangement joins TRBV4-1 to TRBJ1-1; 8 bases align to TRBD1. This CDR3 has 14 amino acids. Germline V CDR1 and CDR2: MGHRA, YSYEKL. Trimming took 3 bases from V and 5 from J; bases not matched to a gene: 5. The CDR3 DNA reads as TGCGCCAGCAGCCAGGGCAACAGGGGGACTGAAGCTTTCTTT. This sequence encodes CASSQGNRGTEAFF.

This chain uses TRBV12-3 or TRBV12-4 with TRBJ1-1, with D perhaps matching TRBD1 (6 bases). The CDR3 has 17 amino acids. V gave up 3 bases and J gave up 2 bases, with 19 bases separating them. CDR3 sequence (DNA): TGTGCCAGCAGTTTCGGCCCCCAAACAGGGCCTAACACTGAAGCTTTCTTT. It translates to CASSFGPQTGPNTEAFF.

This chain connects TRBV27 to TRBJ2-3, with a tentative D call TRBD1 (5 bases). V lost 5 bases, J lost 5 bases, and 14 bases lay in between. CDR1 is MNHEY, CDR2 SMNVEV, per germline (reference sequence). This CDR3 spans 14 amino acids. The CDR3 reads CASSARSTEDTQYF. The CDR3 DNA reads as TGTGCCAGCAGTGCCCGCTCGACAGAAGATACGCAGTATTTT.

This chain links TRBV19 with TRBJ2-1; no clear D. Trimming removed 1 base from V and 1 base from J, with 11 bases in between. Per the germline V gene, CDR1 is LNHDA and CDR2 is SQIVND (reference sequence). The CDR3 consists of 16 residues. The chain's CDR3 is CASSIVSWGSYNEQFF. In nucleotides, the CDR3 is TGTGCCAGTAGTATAGTTAGCTGGGGTTCCTACAATGAGCAGTTCTTC.

The chain carries TRBV20-1 and TRBJ2-7, with 7 bases fitting TRBD2. Looked up from germline, CDR1 is DFQATT and CDR2 is SNEGSKA (reference sequence). V dropped 6 bases and J dropped 2; count of bases not matched to a gene: 13. The CDR3 is 15 residues long. CDR3: CSASGIGTTPYEQYF. The CDR3 DNA sequence: TGCAGTGCGAGCGGAATCGGGACTACACCCTACGAGCAGTACTTC.

The J gene is TRBJ1-2, the V gene TRBV27; D might be TRBD1 (6 bases). The CDR3 has 13 amino acids. The germline gives CDR1 MNHEY, CDR2 SMNVEV (reference sequence). The germline V and J ends were trimmed by 5 bases and 4 bases, with 11 bases remaining between them. Here the CDR3 reads CASSIDRSYGYTF. CDR3 in DNA: TGTGCCAGCAGTATCGACAGGTCCTATGGCTACACCTTC.

This chain's CDR3 is CASSIGTGGSEQFF. The CDR3 DNA follows: TGTGCCAGTAGTATAGGGACAGGGGGGTCTGAGCAGTTCTTC. The rearrangement uses TRBV19 and TRBJ2-1, with 10 bases matching TRBD1. V gave up 1 base and J gave up 9 bases; unmatched junction bases: 3. The CDR3 has 14 amino acids. Germline V gene data show CDR1 as LNHDA and CDR2 as SQIVND (reference sequence).

The V call is TRBV21-1, the J call TRBJ1-2. TRBV21-1 is a pseudogene segment. The CDR3 covers 13 residues. The CDR3: CASGRLPSNGYTF. For the CDR3, the DNA is TGTGCCAGTGGACGGCTTCCTTCGAATGGCTACACCTTC.

This clonotype was picked up a small number of times. The J gene is TRBJ1-5, the V gene TRBV4-1, with D perhaps TRBD1 (6 bases). The V and J ends lost 1 base and 2 bases respectively, with 6 bases between them. Germline loops: CDR1 MGHRA, CDR2 YSYEKL. The CDR3 is made up of 14 amino acids. CDR3 bases: TGCGCCAGCAGCCAAGGGACAGGCAATCAGCCCCAGCATTTT. It encodes CASSQGTGNQPQHF.

This chain joins TRBV24-1 and TRBJ2-1, with 7 bases lining up with TRBD2. With 1 base clipped from V and 10 bases from J, the junction kept 3 bases outside the gene matches. Germline loops: CDR1 KGHDR, CDR2 SFDVKD. The CDR3 spans 13 residues. The CDR3 coding sequence is TGTGCCACCAGTGATTTTGCCGGGAGGGAGCAGTTCTTC. Translation gives CATSDFAGREQFF.